Listed below are T cell receptor beta chains from one sample, sequenced in a study of control samples from healthy donors and cancer patients. TCRdb's table, derived via immunoSEQ multiplex PCR, lists solely in-frame clones and lacks some. In the table there are 150,000 to 200,000 clones, around 91% of which are singletons. Sequenced material: blood. Source of these receptors: a woman between 45 and 65 years old in good health. Both conserved end residues are part of each CDR3. Fields, in order: CDR3 DNA, CDR3 protein, D gene, V gene, CDR3 length, J gene, clone size. A D gene is named only where the DNA matches it firmly. Only some rows state a clone size, as once, few, many or a class for expanded clones.

TGCGCCAGCAGCCCTGGGACTAGCCAAGAGACCCAGTACTTC,CASSPGTSQETQYF,TRBD2,TRBV5-1,14,TRBJ2-5,-
TGTGCCAGCAGCCAGGACAGCTACGAGCAGTACTTC,CASSQDSYEQYF,-,TRBV7-6,12,TRBJ2-7,-
TGTGCCAGCAGCTTAGGCGGGACCCAAGAGACCCAGTACTTC,CASSLGGTQETQYF,-,TRBV7-2,14,TRBJ2-5,-
TGTGCCAGCAGCTTAGTTTCCGGGACAGAGCAGTACTTC,CASSLVSGTEQYF,-,TRBV7-6,13,TRBJ2-7,-
TGTGCCAGTAGTCTTCTGTCCTCCCAGGTTCATGGCTACACCTTC,CASSLLSSQVHGYTF,-,TRBV19,15,TRBJ1-2,-
TGTGCCAGCAGCTTATCTTCCTACGAGCAGTACTTC,CASSLSSYEQYF,-,TRBV7-2,12,TRBJ2-7,few
TGTGCCAGCAGCTTGGGACAGGTCACCGGGGAGCTGTTTTTT,CASSLGQVTGELFF,-,TRBV5-4,14,TRBJ2-2,-
TGTGCCAGCAGCCAACAAGCGGGAGCGACCGGGGAGCTGTTTTTT,CASSQQAGATGELFF,TRBD2,TRBV4-2,15,TRBJ2-2,-
TGTGCCAGCATCGCGGAAGAGACCCAGTACTTC,CASIAEETQYF,-,TRBV27,11,TRBJ2-5,-
TGTGCCACCAGTGATTCCGGGACTAGTCATGAGCAGTTCTTC,CATSDSGTSHEQFF,TRBD2,TRBV24-1,14,TRBJ2-1,few
TGTGCCAGCAGTAGGGGGCGGGGGGCAGATACGCAGTATTTT,CASSRGRGADTQYF,-,TRBV6-5,14,TRBJ2-3,-
TGTGCCTGGAGTGGTCAGGGGGTCTATGGCTACACCTTC,CAWSGQGVYGYTF,TRBD1,TRBV30,13,TRBJ1-2,-
TGTGCCAGCAGGGACACGCCTGGCGGGGACGAGCAGTACTTC,CASRDTPGGDEQYF,-,TRBV3-1/TRBV3-2,14,TRBJ2-7,-
TGCGCCAGCAGCTTCGGCGGGGTGAATTCACCCCTCCACTTT,CASSFGGVNSPLHF,-,TRBV5-1,14,TRBJ1-6,-
TGTGCCAGCAGCGTAGTGCAGGACACCGGGGAGCTGTTTTTT,CASSVVQDTGELFF,-,TRBV9,14,TRBJ2-2,-
TGCAGCGTGGCCGACAGGGTTTTCTACGAGCAGTACTTC,CSVADRVFYEQYF,TRBD1,TRBV29-1,13,TRBJ2-7,-
TGTGCCAGCAGCATTAGTGGTTACGAGCAGTACTTC,CASSISGYEQYF,-,TRBV13,12,TRBJ2-7,-
TGCAGCGTTGAATCTCCAGGGGGCCGCACCGGGGAGCTGTTTTTT,CSVESPGGRTGELFF,TRBD1,TRBV29-1,15,TRBJ2-2,-
TGTGCCAGCAGCGAAAGACTAGCGGTCCAAGAGACCCAGTACTTC,CASSERLAVQETQYF,TRBD2,TRBV7-9,15,TRBJ2-5,-
TGTGCCAGCAGCGATCCGGGACTAGCGGGAGTACCCGGGGAGCTGTTTTTT,CASSDPGLAGVPGELFF,TRBD2,TRBV28,17,TRBJ2-2,-
TGTGCCAGCAGCTTACCCGATTACAATGAGCAGTTCTTC,CASSLPDYNEQFF,-,TRBV7-3,13,TRBJ2-1,-
TGTGCCAGCAGCTTGGGGAACTCTGGAAACACCATATATTTT,CASSLGNSGNTIYF,-,TRBV5-6,14,TRBJ1-3,few
TGTGCCAGCAGCTCCTCCGAGTATGGCTACACCTTC,CASSSSEYGYTF,-,TRBV6-2/TRBV6-3,12,TRBJ1-2,-
TGTGCCACCAGTGCGGGGCCTTACCCTAACTCCTACAATGAGCAGTTCTTC,CATSAGPYPNSYNEQFF,-,TRBV24-1,17,TRBJ2-1,-
TGTGCCAGCAGCCAAGAGGGAGGAAAAAAGAGTTTTGCGGGGGGCAGGAGCTCCTACAATGAGCAGTTCTTC,CASSQEGGKKSFAGGRSSYNEQFF,TRBD2,TRBV3-1/TRBV3-2,24,TRBJ2-1,-
TGTGCCAGCAGTTACCCCCGGCAGTATTTAACAGATACGCAGTATTTT,CASSYPRQYLTDTQYF,-,TRBV6-2/TRBV6-3,16,TRBJ2-3,-
TGCAGCGTTGAAAAAGGAGGGGGAGAGACCCAGTACTTC,CSVEKGGGETQYF,-,TRBV29-1,13,TRBJ2-5,-
TGTGCCAGCAGTTTATTGTGGGGCACGACCCAACTGCTATCCTCCTACAATGAGCAGTTCTTC,CASSLLWGTTQLLSSYNEQFF,-,TRBV28,21,TRBJ2-1,-
TGCAGCGCCTACCCAAGCACAGATACGCAGTATTTT,CSAYPSTDTQYF,-,TRBV29-1,12,TRBJ2-3,-
TGTGCCAGCAGTTCTAACGTTGTTGGCACTGAAGCTTTCTTT,CASSSNVVGTEAFF,-,TRBV7-2,14,TRBJ1-1,-
TGTGCCTGGAGCCCTACAGGCCCCCGGATCAAGCCCCAGCATTTT,CAWSPTGPRIKPQHF,-,TRBV30,15,TRBJ1-5,-
TGTGCCAGCAGTTTAGGGTGGACACCTGGCTACACCTTC,CASSLGWTPGYTF,-,TRBV28,13,TRBJ1-2,-
TGTGCCAGCAGCTTACGACAGGGTAATGATGAGCAGTTCTTC,CASSLRQGNDEQFF,TRBD1,TRBV7-9,14,TRBJ2-1,once
TGTGCCAGGTCTAGGACAGGGCAGGATGGCTACACCTTC,CARSRTGQDGYTF,TRBD1,TRBV2,13,TRBJ1-2,-
TGTGCCAGCACCATGGGGGACCGCCGGGAGCAGTACTTC,CASTMGDRREQYF,-,TRBV6-5,13,TRBJ2-7,-
TGTGCCAGCCAAACCTTTGGACCGAATAATTCACCCCTCCACTTT,CASQTFGPNNSPLHF,-,TRBV25-1,15,TRBJ1-6,-
TGTGCCAGCAGCATAGGGGGATACGGGAACACTGAAGCTTTCTTT,CASSIGGYGNTEAFF,-,TRBV7-8,15,TRBJ1-1,-
TGTGCCAGCAGCTTAGATCGGCCGGGCGACTATGGCTACACCTTC,CASSLDRPGDYGYTF,-,TRBV7-2,15,TRBJ1-2,-
TGTGCCAGCAGCCCGGGTAATGAAAAACTGTTTTTT,CASSPGNEKLFF,-,TRBV2,12,TRBJ1-4,-
TGTGCCAGCAGCCCCCTCGCGGGATCCGGGGAGCTGTTTTTT,CASSPLAGSGELFF,-,TRBV7-3,14,TRBJ2-2,-
TGTGCCAGCAGTTTCCATGGGAGTTTTGGCTACACCTTC,CASSFHGSFGYTF,-,TRBV27,13,TRBJ1-2,once
TGTGCCAGCAGTGGGGGGAATTATCGGGAGCAGTACTTC,CASSGGNYREQYF,-,TRBV12-3/TRBV12-4,13,TRBJ2-7,-
TGTGCCACCAATAGGGGAGATGGCTACACCTTC,CATNRGDGYTF,-,TRBV28,11,TRBJ1-2,-
TGTGCCAGCAGCGTAGAAGGGGACAGAAATGAAAAACTGTTTTTT,CASSVEGDRNEKLFF,TRBD1,TRBV9,15,TRBJ1-4,-
TGTGCCAGCTGCCAGGGACAGGGGTACAATGAGCAGTTCTTC,CASCQGQGYNEQFF,TRBD1,TRBV27,14,TRBJ2-1,-